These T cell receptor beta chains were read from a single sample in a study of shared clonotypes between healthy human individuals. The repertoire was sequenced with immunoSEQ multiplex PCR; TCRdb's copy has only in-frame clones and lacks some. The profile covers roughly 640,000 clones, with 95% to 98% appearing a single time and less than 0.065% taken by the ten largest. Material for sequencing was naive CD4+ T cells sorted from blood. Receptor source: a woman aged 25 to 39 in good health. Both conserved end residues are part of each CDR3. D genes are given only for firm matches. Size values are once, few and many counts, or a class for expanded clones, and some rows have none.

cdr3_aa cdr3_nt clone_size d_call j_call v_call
CASSQGSQPQHF TGTGCCAGCAGTCAGGGGTCGCAGCCCCAGCATTTT once NA TRBJ1-5 TRBV28
CASSLAGTRNYEQYF TGCGCCAGCAGCTTGGCGGGGACAAGAAACTACGAGCAGTACTTC NA NA TRBJ2-7 TRBV5-1
CASSSGTSGFYNEQFF TGTGCCAGCAGCTCTGGGACTAGCGGCTTCTACAATGAGCAGTTCTTC NA TRBD2 TRBJ2-1 TRBV5-6
CASSLWSAERLGRKNIQYF TGTGCCAGCAGTTTATGGTCAGCCGAAAGACTTGGACGAAAAAACATTCAGTACTTC NA NA TRBJ2-4 TRBV28
CASSGAGTGRYEQYF TGTGCCAGCAGCGGCGCCGGGACAGGGCGCTACGAGCAGTACTTC NA TRBD1 TRBJ2-7 TRBV5-8
CASSSGLAGGSEQYF TGTGCCAGCAGTTCTGGACTAGCGGGAGGGAGCGAGCAGTACTTC NA TRBD2 TRBJ2-7 TRBV6-5
CASSEVAPGGYTF TGTGCCAGCAGTGAAGTTGCACCCGGCGGCTACACCTTC NA NA TRBJ1-2 TRBV6-1
CAISQLYEQYF TGTGCCATCAGTCAGCTGTATGAGCAGTACTTC once NA TRBJ2-7 TRBV10-3
CASHSGRATGELFF TGTGCCAGTCATAGCGGGAGGGCCACCGGGGAGCTGTTTTTT NA TRBD2 TRBJ2-2 TRBV28
CASSLGRGSYNEQFF TGTGCCAGCAGCTTAGGCAGGGGTTCCTACAATGAGCAGTTCTTC NA NA TRBJ2-1 TRBV11-3
CASSPPGSAGANVLTF TGTGCCAGCTCACCCCCAGGGAGCGCTGGGGCCAACGTCCTGACTTTC NA NA TRBJ2-6 TRBV18
CASSIQGGTYEQYF TGTGCCAGTAGTATCCAGGGAGGGACCTACGAGCAGTACTTC NA TRBD2 TRBJ2-7 TRBV19
CASSANRVTGNTIYF TGTGCCAGCAGTGCAAACAGGGTAACAGGAAACACCATATATTTT once NA TRBJ1-3 TRBV2
CASRQGPYNEQFF TGCGCCAGCAGACAGGGTCCATACAATGAGCAGTTCTTC NA NA TRBJ2-1 TRBV5-1
CASSLAGQGITDTEAFF TGCGCCAGCAGCTTGGCGGGACAGGGAATTACGGACACTGAAGCTTTCTTT NA TRBD1 TRBJ1-1 TRBV5-1
CASSYGQNSYEQYF TGTGCCAGCAGTTACGGGCAGAATTCTTACGAGCAGTACTTC NA NA TRBJ2-7 TRBV6-5
CASRNSEGGEQFF TGCGCCAGCAGAAATTCCGAAGGGGGGGAGCAGTTCTTC NA NA TRBJ2-1 TRBV5-1
CASSFRTESYEQYF TGCGCCAGCAGCTTCAGGACGGAAAGTTACGAGCAGTACTTC NA NA TRBJ2-7 TRBV5-1
CASSIELAKNIQYF TGTGCCAGTAGTATTGAGCTAGCCAAAAACATTCAGTACTTC NA NA TRBJ2-4 TRBV19
CASSEVGGLAPYNEQFF TGTGCCAGCAGTGAAGTAGGGGGACTAGCTCCCTACAATGAGCAGTTCTTC NA TRBD2 TRBJ2-1 TRBV6-1
CASGVYEQYF TGTGCCAGCGGGGTTTACGAGCAGTACTTC NA NA TRBJ2-7 TRBV11-2
CASSIGGPKAQHF TGTGCCAGTAGTATTGGAGGACCAAAGGCCCAGCATTTT NA NA TRBJ1-5 TRBV19
CASSLTRPGLNTEAFF TGCGCCAGCAGCTTGACCAGGCCAGGCCTGAACACTGAAGCTTTCTTT NA NA TRBJ1-1 TRBV5-1
CASGQGEQPQHF TGTGCCAGTGGACAGGGTGAGCAGCCCCAGCATTTT NA TRBD1 TRBJ1-5 TRBV28
CASSWDGRGYEQYF TGTGCCAGCAGCTGGGACGGGAGGGGGTACGAGCAGTACTTC NA TRBD2 TRBJ2-7 TRBV11-1
CASTPPAGFGNTIYF TGTGCCAGCACCCCACCGGCAGGGTTTGGAAACACCATATATTTT NA NA TRBJ1-3 TRBV28
CASSLTHQETQYF TGCGCCAGCAGCTTGACACACCAAGAGACCCAGTACTTC NA NA TRBJ2-5 TRBV5-1
CASSSSNGGTSGTDTQYF TGTGCCAGCAGTTCTTCAAACGGAGGGACTAGCGGGACAGATACGCAGTATTTT NA TRBD2 TRBJ2-3 TRBV27
CASSSPGLAGGEQFF TGTGCCAGCAGCTCTCCGGGACTAGCGGGAGGTGAGCAGTTCTTC NA TRBD2 TRBJ2-1 TRBV7-9
CASSIHGQGAGNEQYF TGTGCCAGTAGTATCCACGGACAGGGGGCTGGAAACGAGCAGTACTTC NA TRBD1 TRBJ2-7 TRBV19
CASSEGTSGITDTQYF TGTGCCAGCAGTGAAGGGACTAGCGGAATCACAGATACGCAGTATTTT once TRBD2 TRBJ2-3 TRBV6-1
CASRRDRGLETQYF TGTGCCAGCAGGAGAGACAGGGGGCTAGAGACCCAGTACTTC NA TRBD1 TRBJ2-5 TRBV6-4